Included here is one TCR beta chain sequence, with context. Looked up from germline, CDR1 is MGHRA and CDR2 is YSYEKL. V lost 0 bases to trimming and J lost 9 bases; unmatched junction nucleotides: 5. This CDR3 region has 14 residues. This specimen comes from a study of blood T cell repertoires in COVID-19. Study-wide background: Specimens from acute and convalescent COVID-19 originated in the United States, Italy and Spain. Sources were T cells, B-cell-depleted T cells, or PBMCs; the material itself was cDNA or gDNA.

In the authors' methods: Reference gene primer amplification yielded estimated nucleated cell counts. TCRdb keeps only in-frame clones here, not all; method: immunoSEQ multiplex PCR. The V and J calls and clone size were taken over from that table, and D and trimming were inferred from the DNA. The sample records roughly 380,000 clones, 85% being singletons. This receptor was identified in a woman under 30 with acute or convalescent COVID-19. This chain uses TRBV4-1 with TRBJ1-1; TRBD1 matches 9 bases. Specimen: peripheral blood. The CDR3 loop reads CASSQDLQGAQAFF. The DNA for the CDR3 is TGCGCCAGCAGCCAAGATCTACAGGGGGCGCAAGCTTTCTTT.